This T cell receptor (beta chain) was sequenced for a study of cytotoxic CD8 clonotypes in ibrutinib-treated CLL. Study as a whole: Researchers reported about a dozen relapsed/refractory and about 15 treatment-naive patients, some 18 of them IGHV unmutated. The study's findings and limits: Clonality increased with ibrutinib response but returned toward baseline at progression.

This table comes from immunoSEQ multiplex PCR, and its TCRdb copy is limited to in-frame clones, with some not included. Here the sample spans roughly 200,000 clones, around 72% being singletons. About this clone itself: Antigen specificity is unknown.

The CDR3 is made up of 14 amino acids. With 5 bases clipped from V and 6 bases from J, the junction kept 7 bases outside the gene matches. The germline V gene encodes CDR1 SGHTA and CDR2 FQGNSA. The authors obtained 1.5 to 2.5 micrograms of genomic DNA from cryopreserved PBMCs for TCR beta libraries. J is TRBJ1-5 and V is TRBV7-2; 7 bases map to TRBD1. The sample in question was PBMCs, obtained after 24 months of ibrutinib treatment. The receptor was derived from a human donor with chronic lymphocytic leukemia. In DNA, the CDR3 is TGTGCCAGCAGCCCCCAGGGGGGAGGTCAGCCCCAGCATTTT. Translation: CASSPQGGGQPQHF.